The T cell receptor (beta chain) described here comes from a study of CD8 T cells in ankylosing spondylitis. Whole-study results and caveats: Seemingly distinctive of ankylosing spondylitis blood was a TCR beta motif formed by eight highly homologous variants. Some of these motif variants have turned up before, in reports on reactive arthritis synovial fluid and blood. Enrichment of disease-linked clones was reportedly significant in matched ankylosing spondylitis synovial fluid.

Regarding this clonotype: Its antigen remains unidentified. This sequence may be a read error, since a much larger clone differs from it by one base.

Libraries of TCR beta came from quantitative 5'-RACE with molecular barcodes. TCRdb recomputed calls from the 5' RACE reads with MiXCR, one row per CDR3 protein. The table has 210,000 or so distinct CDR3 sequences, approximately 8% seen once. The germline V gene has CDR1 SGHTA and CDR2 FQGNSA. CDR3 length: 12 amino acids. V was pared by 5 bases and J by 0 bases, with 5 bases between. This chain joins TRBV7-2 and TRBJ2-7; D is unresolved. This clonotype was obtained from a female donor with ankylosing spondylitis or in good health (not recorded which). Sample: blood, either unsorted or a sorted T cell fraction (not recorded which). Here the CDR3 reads CASSATSYEQYF. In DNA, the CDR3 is TGTGCCAGCAGCGCTACCTCCTACGAGCAGTACTTC.